This section outlines one T cell receptor (beta chain) sequence together with its context. This entry is derived from a study of blood T cell repertoires in COVID-19. Study-level background: The United States, Italy and Spain provided the acute and convalescent COVID-19 samples. The cDNA or gDNA used as material had been derived from T cells, B-cell-depleted T cells, or PBMCs.

Original processing notes: Estimation of nucleated cell counts was performed using reference gene primer amplification. The protocol was immunoSEQ multiplex PCR, while the TCRdb copy is restricted to in-frame clones and leaves out a portion. V and J calls plus clone size are reproduced from that table; the DNA served to infer D and trimming. The sample records around 280,000 clones, around 87% being singletons. The material sequenced was peripheral blood. The TCR was taken from a man aged 70 or older with acute or convalescent COVID-19.

This CDR3 reads CASSRTDYRGSIIEHF. The CDR3 bases are TGTGCCAGTAGTAGGACCGATTACAGGGGCTCAATAATCGAGCATTTT. The chain combines TRBV19 with TRBJ1-5; 7 nucleotides agree with TRBD1. CDR1 is LNHDA and CDR2 is SQIVND in the germline V gene (reference sequence). This CDR3 contains 16 residues. V dropped 4 bases and J dropped 14; count of bases not matched to a gene: 20.